This T cell receptor (beta chain) originates from a study of blood T cell repertoires in COVID-19. About the study: Samples representing acute and convalescent COVID-19 were sourced from the United States, Italy and Spain. The analysed material was cDNA or gDNA that came from T cells, B-cell-depleted T cells, or PBMCs.

Germline V CDR1 and CDR2: MNHNY, SVGAGI (reference sequence). The CDR3 runs 15 residues. V was shortened by 3 bases and J by 5 bases, with 11 bases between the two germline ends. Original methodology: Estimation of nucleated cell counts was performed using reference gene primer amplification. The data were produced by immunoSEQ multiplex PCR, yet TCRdb's version contains in-frame clones alone and is incomplete. That table is the source of V, J and clone size, and D and trimming were worked out from the DNA. The table shows about 78,000 clones, with 60% to 85% occurring only once. The sample was peripheral blood. J is TRBJ1-6 and V is TRBV6-6, with D maybe TRBD1 (5 bases). This clonotype originated in a human donor in a cohort sampled during active COVID-19. CDR3 nucleotides: TGTGCCAGCAGTTATCCGCCAGGGAATAATTCACCCCTCCACTTT. This sequence encodes CASSYPPGNNSPLHF.